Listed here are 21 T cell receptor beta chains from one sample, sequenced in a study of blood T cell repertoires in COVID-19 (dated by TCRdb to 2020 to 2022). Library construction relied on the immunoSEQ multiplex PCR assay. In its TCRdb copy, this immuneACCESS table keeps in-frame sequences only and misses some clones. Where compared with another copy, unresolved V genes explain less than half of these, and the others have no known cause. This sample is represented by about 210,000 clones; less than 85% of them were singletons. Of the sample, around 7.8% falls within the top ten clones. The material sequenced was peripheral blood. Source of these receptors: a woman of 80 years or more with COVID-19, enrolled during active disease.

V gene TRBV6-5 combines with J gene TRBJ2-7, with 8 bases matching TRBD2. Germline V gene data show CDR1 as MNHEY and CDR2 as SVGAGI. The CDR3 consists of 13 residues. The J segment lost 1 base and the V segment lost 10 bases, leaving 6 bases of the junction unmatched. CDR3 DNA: TGTGCCACCGCCGGACTAGCTTCCTACGAGCAGTACTTC. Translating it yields CATAGLASYEQYF.

The CDR3 here is CASSSARLAGGITDTQYF. The CDR3 region has the DNA TGTGCCAGCAGTTCGGCCAGACTAGCGGGGGGTATAACAGATACGCAGTATTTT. This rearrangement joins TRBV5-6 to TRBJ2-3; 13 bases align to TRBD2. The CDR3 contains 18 residues. Germline loops: CDR1 SGHDT, CDR2 YYEEEE. V dropped 5 bases and J dropped 3; count of bases not matched to a gene: 12. The complete variable domain, with remaining parts taken from reference TRBV5-6 and TRBJ2-3, reads DAGVTQSPTHLIKTRGQQVTLRCSPKSGHDTVSWYQQALGQGPQFIFQYYEEEERQRGNFPDRFSGHQFPNYSSELNVNALLLGDSALYLCASSSARLAGGITDTQYFGPGTRLTVL.

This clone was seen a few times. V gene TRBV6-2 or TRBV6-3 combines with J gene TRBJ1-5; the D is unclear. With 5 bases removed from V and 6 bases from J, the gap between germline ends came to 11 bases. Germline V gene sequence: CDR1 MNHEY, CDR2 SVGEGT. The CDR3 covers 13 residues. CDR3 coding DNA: TGTGCCAGCAGTCCCACCTTAGCTCAGCCCCAGCATTTT. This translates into CASSPTLAQPQHF.

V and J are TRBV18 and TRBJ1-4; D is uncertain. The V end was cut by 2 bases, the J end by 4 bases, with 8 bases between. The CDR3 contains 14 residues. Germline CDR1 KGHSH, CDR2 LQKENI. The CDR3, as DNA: TGTGCCAGCTCACCAAACAAGATTAATGAAAAACTGTTTTTT. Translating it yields CASSPNKINEKLFF.

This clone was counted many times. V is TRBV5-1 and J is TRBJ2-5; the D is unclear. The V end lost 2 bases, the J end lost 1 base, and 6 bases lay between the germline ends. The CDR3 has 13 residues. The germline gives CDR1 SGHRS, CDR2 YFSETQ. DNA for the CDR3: TGCGCCAGCAGCTTCGAGTCCCAAGAGACCCAGTACTTC. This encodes CASSFESQETQYF.

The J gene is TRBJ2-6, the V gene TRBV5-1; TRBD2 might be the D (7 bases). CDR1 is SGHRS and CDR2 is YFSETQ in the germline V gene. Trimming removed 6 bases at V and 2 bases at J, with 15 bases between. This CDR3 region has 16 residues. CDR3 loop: CASTPTGGPGANVLTF. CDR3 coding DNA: TGCGCCAGCACCCCAACCGGGGGGCCTGGGGCCAACGTCCTGACTTTC.

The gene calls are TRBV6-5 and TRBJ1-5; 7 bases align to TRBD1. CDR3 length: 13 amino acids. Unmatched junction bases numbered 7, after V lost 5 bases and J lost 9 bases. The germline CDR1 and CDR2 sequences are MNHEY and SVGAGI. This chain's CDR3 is CASSLGGNWPQHF. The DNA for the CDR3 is TGTGCCAGCAGTCTAGGGGGCAATTGGCCCCAGCATTTT.

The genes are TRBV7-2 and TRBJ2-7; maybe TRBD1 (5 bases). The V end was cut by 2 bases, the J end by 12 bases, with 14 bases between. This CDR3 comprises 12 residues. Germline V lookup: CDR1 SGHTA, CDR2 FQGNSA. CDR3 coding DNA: TGTGCCAGCAGCTTACTTGGGGCACCTGTGTACTTC. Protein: CASSLLGAPVYF.

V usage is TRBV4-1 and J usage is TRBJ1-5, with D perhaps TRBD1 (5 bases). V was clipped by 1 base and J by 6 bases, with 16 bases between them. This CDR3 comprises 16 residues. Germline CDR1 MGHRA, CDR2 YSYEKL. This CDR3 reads CASSQVDTTGGQPQHF. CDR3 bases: TGCGCCAGCAGCCAAGTGGACACCACGGGGGGTCAGCCCCAGCATTTT.

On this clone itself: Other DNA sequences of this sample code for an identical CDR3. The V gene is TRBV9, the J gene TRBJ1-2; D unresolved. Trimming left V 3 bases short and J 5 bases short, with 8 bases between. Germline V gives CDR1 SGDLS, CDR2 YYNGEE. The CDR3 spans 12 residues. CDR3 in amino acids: CASSATSYGYTF. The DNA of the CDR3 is TGTGCCAGCAGCGCCACTTCGTATGGCTACACCTTC.

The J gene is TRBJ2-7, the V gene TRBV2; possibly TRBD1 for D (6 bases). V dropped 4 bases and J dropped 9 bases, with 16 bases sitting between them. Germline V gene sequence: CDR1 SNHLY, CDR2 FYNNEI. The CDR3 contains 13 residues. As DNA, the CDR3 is TGTGCCAGCAGTGCAGGGGACACCACGGGGCAGTACTTC. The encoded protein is CASSAGDTTGQYF.

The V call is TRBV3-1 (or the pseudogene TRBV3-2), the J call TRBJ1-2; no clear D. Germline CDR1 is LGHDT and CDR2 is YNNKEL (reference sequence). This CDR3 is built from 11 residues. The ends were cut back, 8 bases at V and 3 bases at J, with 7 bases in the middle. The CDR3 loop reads CASDGDYGYTF. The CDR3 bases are TGTGCCAGCGACGGGGACTATGGCTACACCTTC.

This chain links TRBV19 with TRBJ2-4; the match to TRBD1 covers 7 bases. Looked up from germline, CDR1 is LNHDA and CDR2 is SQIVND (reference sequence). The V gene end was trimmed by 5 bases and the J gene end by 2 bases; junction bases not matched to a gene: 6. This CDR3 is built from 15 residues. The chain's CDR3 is CASSPGGLSKNIQYF. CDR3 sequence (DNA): TGTGCCAGTAGTCCAGGGGGATTATCCAAAAACATTCAGTACTTC.

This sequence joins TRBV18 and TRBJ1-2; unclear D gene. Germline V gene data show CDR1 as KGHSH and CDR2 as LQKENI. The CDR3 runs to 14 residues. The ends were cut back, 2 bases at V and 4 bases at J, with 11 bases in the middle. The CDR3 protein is CASSPGPEGYGYTF. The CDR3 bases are TGTGCCAGCTCACCAGGGCCCGAGGGCTATGGCTACACCTTC.

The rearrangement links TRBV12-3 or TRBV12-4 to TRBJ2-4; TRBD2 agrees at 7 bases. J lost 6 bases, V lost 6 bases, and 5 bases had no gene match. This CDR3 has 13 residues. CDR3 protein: CASSLTSVNIQYF. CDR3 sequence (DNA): TGTGCCAGCAGCCTAACTAGCGTAAACATTCAGTACTTC.

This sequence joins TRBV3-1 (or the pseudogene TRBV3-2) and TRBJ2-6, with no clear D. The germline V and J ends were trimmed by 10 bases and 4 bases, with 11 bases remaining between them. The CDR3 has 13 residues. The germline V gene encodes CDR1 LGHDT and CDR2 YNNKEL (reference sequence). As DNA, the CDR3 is TGTGCCACCGCGCCTCCGGGGGCCAACGTCCTGACTTTC. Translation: CATAPPGANVLTF.

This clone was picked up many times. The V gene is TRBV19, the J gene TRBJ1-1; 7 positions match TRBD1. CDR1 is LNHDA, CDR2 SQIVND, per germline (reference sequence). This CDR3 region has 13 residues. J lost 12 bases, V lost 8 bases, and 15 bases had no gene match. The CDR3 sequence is CASQRTGVGAPFF. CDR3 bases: TGTGCCAGTCAGAGAACAGGGGTTGGGGCTCCTTTCTTT.

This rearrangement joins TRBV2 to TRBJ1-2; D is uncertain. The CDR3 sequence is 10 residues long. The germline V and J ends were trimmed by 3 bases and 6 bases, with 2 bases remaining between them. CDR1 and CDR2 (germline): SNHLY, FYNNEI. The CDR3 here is CASSDNGYTF. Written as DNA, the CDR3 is TGTGCCAGCAGTGACAATGGCTACACCTTC.

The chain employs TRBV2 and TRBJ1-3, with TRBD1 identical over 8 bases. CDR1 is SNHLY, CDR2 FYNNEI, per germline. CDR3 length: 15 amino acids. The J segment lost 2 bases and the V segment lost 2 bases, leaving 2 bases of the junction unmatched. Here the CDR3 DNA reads TGTGCCAGCAGTGAACTCAGGGGGCCTGGAAACACCATATATTTT. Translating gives CASSELRGPGNTIYF. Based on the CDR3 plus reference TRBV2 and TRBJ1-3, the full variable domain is EPEVTQTPSHQVTQMGQEVILRCVPISNHLYFYWYRQILGQKVEFLVSFYNNEISEKSEIFDDQFSVERPDGSNFTLKIRSTKLEDSAMYFCASSELRGPGNTIYFGEGSWLTVV.

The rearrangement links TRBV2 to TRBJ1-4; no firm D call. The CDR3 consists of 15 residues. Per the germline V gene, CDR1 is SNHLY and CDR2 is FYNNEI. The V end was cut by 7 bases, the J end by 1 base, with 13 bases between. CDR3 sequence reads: CASTQRGGTNEKLFF. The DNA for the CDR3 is TGTGCCAGCACTCAAAGAGGTGGAACTAATGAAAAACTGTTTTTT.

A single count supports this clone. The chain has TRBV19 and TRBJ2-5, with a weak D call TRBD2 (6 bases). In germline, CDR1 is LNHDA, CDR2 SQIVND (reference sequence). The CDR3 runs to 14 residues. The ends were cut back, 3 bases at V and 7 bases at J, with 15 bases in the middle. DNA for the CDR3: TGTGCCAGTAGTATGGGACTCGTCCTGGGGACCCAGTACTTC. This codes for CASSMGLVLGTQYF.